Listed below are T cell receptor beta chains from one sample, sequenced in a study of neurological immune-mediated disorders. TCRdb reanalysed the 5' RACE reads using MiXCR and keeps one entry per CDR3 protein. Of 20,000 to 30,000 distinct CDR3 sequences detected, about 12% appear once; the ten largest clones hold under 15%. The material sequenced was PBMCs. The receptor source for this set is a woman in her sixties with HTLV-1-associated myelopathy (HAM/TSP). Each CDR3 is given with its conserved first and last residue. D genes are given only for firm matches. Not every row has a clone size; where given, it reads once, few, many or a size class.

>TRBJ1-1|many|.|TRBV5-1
CASSLLGDTEAFF
TGCGCCAGCAGCTTGTTGGGTGACACTGAAGCTTTCTTT
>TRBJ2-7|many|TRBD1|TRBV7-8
CASSRDRGLSYEQYF
TGTGCCAGCAGCCGGGACAGGGGGCTTTCCTACGAGCAGTACTTC
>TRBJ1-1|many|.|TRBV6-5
CASSYSMQGWTEAFF
TGTGCCAGCAGTTACTCGATGCAGGGGTGGACTGAAGCTTTCTTT
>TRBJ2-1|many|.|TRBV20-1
CSARDLTAASLPEQFF
TGCAGTGCTAGAGATCTAACGGCCGCATCCCTGCCTGAGCAGTTCTTC
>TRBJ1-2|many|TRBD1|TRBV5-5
CASSLLWTGGIEDGYTF
TGTGCCAGCAGCTTGCTGTGGACAGGGGGCATTGAAGATGGCTACACCTTC
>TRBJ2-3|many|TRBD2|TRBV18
CASSSEGSGRGTDTQYF
TGTGCCAGCTCATCTGAAGGAAGCGGGAGGGGAACAGATACGCAGTATTTT
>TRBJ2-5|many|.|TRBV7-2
CASSLFSRLPQETQYF
TGTGCCAGCAGCCTCTTTTCGCGACTCCCCCAAGAGACCCAGTACTTC
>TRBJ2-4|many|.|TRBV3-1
CASSQDLNIQYF
TGTGCCAGCAGCCAAGACTTAAACATTCAGTACTTC
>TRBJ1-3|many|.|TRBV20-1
CSARDAGRYSGNTIYF
TGCAGTGCTAGAGATGCGGGCCGTTACTCTGGAAACACCATATATTTT
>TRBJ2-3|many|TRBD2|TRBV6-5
CASSYSAGGFTDTQYF
TGTGCCAGCAGTTACTCTGCGGGAGGTTTCACAGATACGCAGTATTTT
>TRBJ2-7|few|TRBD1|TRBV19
CASRDRVHYEQYF
TGTGCCAGCCGGGACAGGGTGCACTACGAGCAGTACTTC
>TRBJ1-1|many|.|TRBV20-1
CSARLGLNTEAFF
TGCAGTGCTAGACTGGGACTGAACACTGAAGCTTTCTTT
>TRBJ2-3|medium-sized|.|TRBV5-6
CASSLEIGTDTQYF
TGTGCCAGCAGCTTGGAGATAGGCACAGATACGCAGTATTTT
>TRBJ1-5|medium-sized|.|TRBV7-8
CASSLGRGDEQPQHF
TGTGCCAGCAGCTTAGGCAGGGGAGATGAACAGCCCCAGCATTTT
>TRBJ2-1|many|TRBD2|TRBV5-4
CASSLGMGRGVEQFF
TGTGCCAGCAGCTTGGGGATGGGTCGGGGGGTTGAGCAGTTCTTC
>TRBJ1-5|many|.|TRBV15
CATSRGHVSNQPQHF
TGTGCCACCAGCCGGGGACACGTTAGCAATCAGCCCCAGCATTTT
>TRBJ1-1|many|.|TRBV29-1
CSGYTNTEAFF
TGCAGCGGGTACACGAACACTGAAGCTTTCTTT
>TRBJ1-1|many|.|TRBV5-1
CASSLDGDWRSTEAFF
TGCGCCAGCAGCTTGGATGGGGACTGGCGGAGCACTGAAGCTTTCTTT
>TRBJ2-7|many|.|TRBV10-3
CAISESLEYYEQYF
TGTGCCATCAGTGAGTCATTAGAATACTACGAGCAGTACTTC
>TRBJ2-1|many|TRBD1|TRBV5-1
CASSVGTGGTYNEQFF
TGCGCCAGCAGCGTGGGGACAGGTGGCACCTACAATGAGCAGTTCTTC
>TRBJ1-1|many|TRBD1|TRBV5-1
CASSLRTGPNTEAFF
TGCGCCAGCAGCTTAAGGACAGGGCCGAACACTGAAGCTTTCTTT
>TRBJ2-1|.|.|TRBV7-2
CASTRQGEQFF
TGTGCCAGCACTCGGCAGGGCGAGCAGTTCTTC
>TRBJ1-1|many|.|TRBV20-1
CSHPVDLNTEAFF
TGCAGTCACCCTGTGGATTTGAACACTGAAGCTTTCTTT
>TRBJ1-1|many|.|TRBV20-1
CSAKRGRDTEAFF
TGCAGTGCTAAAAGGGGAAGGGACACTGAAGCTTTCTTT
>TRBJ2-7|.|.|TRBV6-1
CASSEGRGSYYEQYF
TGTGCCAGCAGTGAAGGGAGGGGGTCTTACTACGAGCAGTACTTC
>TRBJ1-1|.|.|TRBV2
CASSRRGGGTEAFF
TGTGCCAGCAGTAGACGGGGGGGAGGCACTGAAGCTTTCTTT
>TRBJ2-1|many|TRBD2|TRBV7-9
CASSGLAGGRNEQFF
TGTGCCAGCAGCGGACTAGCGGGAGGGCGAAATGAGCAGTTCTTC
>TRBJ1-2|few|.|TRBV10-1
CASSESTDRYGYTF
TGCGCCAGCAGTGAGTCGACAGATCGCTATGGCTACACCTTC
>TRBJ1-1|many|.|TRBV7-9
CASSLFQGSTEAFF
TGTGCCAGCAGCTTATTTCAGGGGAGCACTGAAGCTTTCTTT
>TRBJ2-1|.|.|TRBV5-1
CSISPHGGDYNEQFF
TGCTCCATCAGCCCCCATGGGGGAGACTACAATGAGCAGTTCTTC
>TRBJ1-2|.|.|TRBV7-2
CASSFYICSAREAGVNYGYTF
.
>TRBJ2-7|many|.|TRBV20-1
CSAEDSFPGEQYF
TGCAGTGCTGAGGACAGTTTCCCGGGCGAGCAGTACTTC
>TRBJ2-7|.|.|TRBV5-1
CASSLAGQGYNEQYF
TGCGCCAGCAGCTTGGCAGGACAAGGGTACAACGAGCAGTACTTC
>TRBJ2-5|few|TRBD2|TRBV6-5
CASSPGTFSGGQETQYF
TGTGCCAGCAGTCCAGGGACCTTCAGCGGGGGACAAGAGACCCAGTACTTC
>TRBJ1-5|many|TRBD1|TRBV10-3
CAIRRQGDQPQHF
TGTGCCATCAGAAGACAGGGGGATCAGCCCCAGCATTTT
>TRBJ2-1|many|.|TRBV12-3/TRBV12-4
CASTRGGRNNEQFF
TGTGCCAGCACCCGAGGGGGTAGGAACAATGAGCAGTTCTTC
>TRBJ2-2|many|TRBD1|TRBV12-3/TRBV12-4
CASSLRTGGRTGELFF
TGTGCCAGCAGTCTTAGGACAGGGGGCCGGACCGGGGAGCTGTTTTTT
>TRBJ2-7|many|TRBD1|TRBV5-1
CASSWQPGQGQYEQYF
TGCGCCAGCAGCTGGCAACCGGGACAGGGTCAGTACGAGCAGTACTTC
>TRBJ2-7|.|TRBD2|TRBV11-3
CASTGGGSYEQYF
TGTGCCAGCACCGGCGGGGGTTCCTACGAGCAGTACTTC
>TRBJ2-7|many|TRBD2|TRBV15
CATSTSGRAVQYF
TGTGCCACCAGCACTAGCGGGAGGGCCGTGCAGTACTTC
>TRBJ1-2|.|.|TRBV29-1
CSVDAGSPWGYTF
TGCAGCGTTGACGCCGGAAGTCCCTGGGGCTACACCTTC
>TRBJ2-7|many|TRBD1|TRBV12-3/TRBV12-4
CASSWNRGHSEQYF
TGTGCCAGCAGTTGGAACAGGGGGCACTCCGAGCAGTACTTC
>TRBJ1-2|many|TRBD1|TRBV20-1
CSAKTGGNYGYTF
TGCAGTGCTAAAACAGGGGGCAACTATGGCTACACCTTC
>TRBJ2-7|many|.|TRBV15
CATSRDPGTPHRYEQYF
TGTGCCACCAGCAGAGATCCCGGGACACCACATCGTTACGAGCAGTACTTC
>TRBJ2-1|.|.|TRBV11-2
CASSLGTSGGQFF
TGTGCCAGCAGCCTCGGGACTTCCGGAGGGCAGTTCTTC
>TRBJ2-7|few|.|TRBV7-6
CASSLRDEQYF
TGTGCCAGCAGCCTCAGGGACGAGCAGTACTTC
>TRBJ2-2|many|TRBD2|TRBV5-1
CASSWTSPRTGELFF
TGCGCCAGCAGCTGGACTAGCCCCCGCACCGGGGAGCTGTTTTTT
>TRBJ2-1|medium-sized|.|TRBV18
CASSLTGYYNEQFF
TGTGCCAGCTCACTAACAGGGTATTACAATGAGCAGTTCTTC
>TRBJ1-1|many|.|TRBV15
CATSRGGATVMNTEAFF
TGTGCCACCAGCAGAGGAGGGGCGACAGTCATGAACACTGAAGCTTTCTTT
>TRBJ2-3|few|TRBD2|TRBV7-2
CASSLDRRGADTQYF
TGTGCCAGCAGCTTAGACCGGCGGGGGGCAGATACGCAGTATTTT
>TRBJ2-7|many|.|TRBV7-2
CASSLARQGYEQYF
TGTGCCAGCAGCTTAGCACGTCAGGGCTACGAGCAGTACTTC
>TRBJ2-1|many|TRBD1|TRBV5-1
CASSLYIGTDNEQFF
TGCGCCAGCAGCTTATATATAGGGACAGACAATGAGCAGTTCTTC
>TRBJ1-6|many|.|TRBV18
CASSPQSSPLHF
TGTGCCAGCTCACCTCAGAGTTCACCCCTCCACTTT
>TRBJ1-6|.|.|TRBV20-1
CSARDRVSLHF
TGCAGTGCCAGGGACCGGGTTTCCCTCCACTTT
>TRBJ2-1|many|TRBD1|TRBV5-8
CASSSQQGAFYNEQFF
TGTGCCAGCAGCTCCCAACAGGGGGCCTTCTACAATGAGCAGTTCTTC
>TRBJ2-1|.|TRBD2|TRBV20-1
CSAGRGLAGGGEQFF
TGCAGTGCGGGAAGGGGACTAGCGGGAGGTGGTGAGCAGTTCTTC
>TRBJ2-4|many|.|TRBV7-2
CASSRHREDIQYF
TGTGCCAGCAGCAGACACAGGGAGGACATTCAGTACTTC